This T cell receptor beta chain was recovered during a study of T cell responses to AZD1222 COVID-19 vaccine. The overall study: Analysis merged second doses at about 4 or about 12 weeks. Findings and caveats of the study: CD4 TCRs linked to vaccination spanned spike, dominating at 160-218 and 743-854. Just a handful of AZD1222 recipients tested seropositive at baseline. Clonal diversity was possibly underestimated, and the donors were mostly white British, with more females.

Clones were read by immunoSEQ multiplex PCR, and TCRdb kept only the in-frame ones, dropping some. Of over 100,000 clones in the sample, 90% were seen once. In the case of this clone: Its cognate antigen is unknown.

The V end was cut by 5 bases, the J end by 6 bases, with 13 bases between. In germline, CDR1 is SEHNR, CDR2 FQNEAQ (reference sequence). The CDR3 runs 13 residues. This chain uses TRBV7-9 with TRBJ1-2; TRBD1 is a possible D gene (5 bases). The sequencing here drew on peripheral blood, taken on day 0 of AZD1222 vaccination. This receptor was taken from an adult in good health. CDR3 DNA: TGTGCCAGCAGCCCTGCAGGGAGGGATGGCTACACCTTC. This encodes CASSPAGRDGYTF.